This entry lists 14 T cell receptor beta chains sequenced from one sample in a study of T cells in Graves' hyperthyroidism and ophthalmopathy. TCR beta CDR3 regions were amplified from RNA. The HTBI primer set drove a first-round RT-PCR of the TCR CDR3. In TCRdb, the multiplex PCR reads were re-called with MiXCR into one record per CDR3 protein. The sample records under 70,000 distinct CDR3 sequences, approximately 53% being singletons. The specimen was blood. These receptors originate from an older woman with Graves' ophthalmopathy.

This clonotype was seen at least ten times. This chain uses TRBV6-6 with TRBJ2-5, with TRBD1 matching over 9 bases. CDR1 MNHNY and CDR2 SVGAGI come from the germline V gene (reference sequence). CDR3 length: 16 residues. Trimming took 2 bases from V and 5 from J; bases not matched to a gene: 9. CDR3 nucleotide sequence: TGTGCCAGCAGTTACGGGGACAGGGTTCTTCTGGAGACCCAGTACTTC. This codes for CASSYGDRVLLETQYF.

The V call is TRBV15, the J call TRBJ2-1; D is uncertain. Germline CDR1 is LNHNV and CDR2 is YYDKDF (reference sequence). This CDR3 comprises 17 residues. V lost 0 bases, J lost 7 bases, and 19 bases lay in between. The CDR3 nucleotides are TGTGCCACCAGCAGAGATTACATGAACACTGAAGCGAATGAGCAGTTCTTC. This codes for CATSRDYMNTEANEQFF.

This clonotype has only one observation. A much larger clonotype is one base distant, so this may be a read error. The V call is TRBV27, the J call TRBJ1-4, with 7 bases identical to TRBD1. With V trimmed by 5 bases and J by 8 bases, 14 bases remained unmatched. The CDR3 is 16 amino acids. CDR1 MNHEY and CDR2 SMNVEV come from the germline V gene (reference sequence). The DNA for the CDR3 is TGTGCCAGCAGTACTCCTCCCGGGACAGAGGTGGAAAAACTGTTTTTT. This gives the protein CASSTPPGTEVEKLFF.

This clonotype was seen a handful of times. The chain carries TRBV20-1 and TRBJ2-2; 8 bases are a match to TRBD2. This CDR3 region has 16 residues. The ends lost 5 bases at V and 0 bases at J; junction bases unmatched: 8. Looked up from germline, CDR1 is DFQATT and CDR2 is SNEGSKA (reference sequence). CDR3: CSAPQPTSANTGELFF. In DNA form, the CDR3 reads TGCAGTGCTCCTCAGCCGACTAGCGCGAACACCGGGGAGCTGTTTTTT.

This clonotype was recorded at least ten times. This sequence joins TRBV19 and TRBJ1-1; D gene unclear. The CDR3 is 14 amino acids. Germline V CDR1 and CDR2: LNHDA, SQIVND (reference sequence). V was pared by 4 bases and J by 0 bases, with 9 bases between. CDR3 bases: TGTGCCAGTAGTAGGTCTCCCTTGAACACTGAAGCTTTCTTT. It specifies CASSRSPLNTEAFF.

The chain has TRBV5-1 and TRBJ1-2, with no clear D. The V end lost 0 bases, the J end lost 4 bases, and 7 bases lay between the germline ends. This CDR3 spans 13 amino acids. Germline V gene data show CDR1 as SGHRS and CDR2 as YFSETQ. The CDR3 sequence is CASSLAGSYGYTF. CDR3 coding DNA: TGCGCCAGCAGCTTGGCCGGCAGCTATGGCTACACCTTC.

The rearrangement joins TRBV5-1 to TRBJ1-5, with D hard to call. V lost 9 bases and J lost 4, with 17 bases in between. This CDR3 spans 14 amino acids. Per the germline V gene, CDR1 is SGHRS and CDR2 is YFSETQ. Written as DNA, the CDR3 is TGCGCCAACGAACAAGGTAAGAATAATCAGCCCCAGCATTTT. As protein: CANEQGKNNQPQHF.

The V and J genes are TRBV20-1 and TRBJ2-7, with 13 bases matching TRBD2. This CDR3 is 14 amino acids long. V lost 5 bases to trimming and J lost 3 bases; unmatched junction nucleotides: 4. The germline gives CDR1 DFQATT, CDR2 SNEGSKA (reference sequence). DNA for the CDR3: TGCAGTGCTGGACGGACTAGCGGGAGCTACGAGCAGTACTTC. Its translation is CSAGRTSGSYEQYF.

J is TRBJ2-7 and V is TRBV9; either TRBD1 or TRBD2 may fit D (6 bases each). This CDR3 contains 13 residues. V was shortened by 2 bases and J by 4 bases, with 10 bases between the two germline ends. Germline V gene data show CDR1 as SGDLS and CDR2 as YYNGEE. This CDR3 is CASSVGGLYEQYF. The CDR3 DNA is TGTGCCAGCAGCGTTGGGGGGCTGTACGAGCAGTACTTC.

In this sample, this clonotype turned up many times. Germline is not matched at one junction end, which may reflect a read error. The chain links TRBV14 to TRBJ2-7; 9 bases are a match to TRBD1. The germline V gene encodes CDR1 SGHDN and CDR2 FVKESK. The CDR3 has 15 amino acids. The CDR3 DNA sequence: TGTGCCAGCAGCCAATATGGGACAGGGATATACGAGCAGCACTTC. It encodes CASSQYGTGIYEQHF.

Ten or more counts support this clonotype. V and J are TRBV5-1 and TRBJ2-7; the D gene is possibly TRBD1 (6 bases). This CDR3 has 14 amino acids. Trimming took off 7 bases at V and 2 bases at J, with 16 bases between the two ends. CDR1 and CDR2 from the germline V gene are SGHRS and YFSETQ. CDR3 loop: CASVKDSSAYEQYF. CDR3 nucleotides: TGCGCCAGCGTAAAGGACAGTTCCGCCTACGAGCAGTACTTC.

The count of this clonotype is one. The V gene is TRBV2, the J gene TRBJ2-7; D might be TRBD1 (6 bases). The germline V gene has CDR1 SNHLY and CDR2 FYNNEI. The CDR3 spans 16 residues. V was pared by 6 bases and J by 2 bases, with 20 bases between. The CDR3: CASSEPIRDTPYEQYF. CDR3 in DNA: TGTGCCAGCAGCGAGCCCATTCGGGACACCCCCTACGAGCAGTACTTC.

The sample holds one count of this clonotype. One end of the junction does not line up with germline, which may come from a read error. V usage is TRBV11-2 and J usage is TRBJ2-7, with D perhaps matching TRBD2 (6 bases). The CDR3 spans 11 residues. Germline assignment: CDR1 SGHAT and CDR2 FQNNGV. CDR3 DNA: TGTGCCGGCAGCTTAGCGGACAAGCAGTACTTC. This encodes CAGSLADKQYF.

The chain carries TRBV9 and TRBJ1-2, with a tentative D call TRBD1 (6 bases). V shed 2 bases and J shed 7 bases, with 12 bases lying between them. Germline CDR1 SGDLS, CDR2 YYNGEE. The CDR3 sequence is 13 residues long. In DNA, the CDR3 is TGTGCCAGCAGCGTTCTACAGGGACGTGGCTACACCTTC. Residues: CASSVLQGRGYTF.